This T cell receptor (beta chain) is drawn from a study of cytomegalovirus exposure and HLA in healthy donors. The study, taken as a whole, reports: There were reportedly fewer N-insertions in an Asian-associated ancestry cluster than the approximately 600-donor mean, in a later analysis.

60 Vbeta and 13 Jbeta primers were used in PCR. The assay was immunoSEQ multiplex PCR, and TCRdb's table has in-frame clones only and misses some. The repertoire consists of 160,000 or so clones, with 65% to 80% occurring once and the leading ten covering approximately 0.69%. Regarding this clone: What it binds is not known.

V was cut by 6 bases and J by 4 bases, with 15 bases left in between. The CDR3 length is 14 residues. From germline, CDR1 is MNHNY and CDR2 SVGAGI (reference sequence). This TCR derives from a woman in her thirties or forties in good health and CMV-seronegative. The chain employs TRBV6-6 and TRBJ1-2; maybe TRBD1 (6 bases). Sequenced material: PBMCs. As DNA, the CDR3 is TGTGCCAGCAGCCTTCAGGGGCGCGGCTATGGCTACACCTTC. Encoded protein: CASSLQGRGYGYTF.